The 20 T cell receptor beta chains below come from one sample, sequenced in a study of read filtering for tumor transcriptome and immune sequencing. This library used approximately 390 ng RNA and molecular barcoded adaptors spanning alpha/delta and beta/gamma chains. One entry per CDR3 protein, called by TCRdb with MiXCR from the reads. The table shows about 48,000 distinct CDR3 sequences, with roughly a fifth occurring only once. The sample comprised a population of CD138-negative cells sorted from bone marrow. These receptors all come from a donor aged 40 or over with multiple myeloma.

A note on this clonotype: A much larger clone differs from this one at a single base, so this may be a read error. The chain has TRBV20-1 and TRBJ1-1; 12 nucleotides match TRBD1. Germline assignment: CDR1 DFQATT and CDR2 SNEGSKA (reference sequence). CDR3 size: 15 residues. This CDR3 is CSARGGQGALTGAFF. The DNA for the CDR3 is TGCAGTGCTAGAGGGGGACAGGGGGCGCTCACTGGAGCTTTCTTT.

In this sample, this clonotype turned up once. The J gene is TRBJ2-1, the V gene TRBV24-1, with a possible D match to TRBD1 (6 bases). The CDR3 loop spans 16 amino acids. Trimming pared 7 bases from V and 0 bases from J, leaving 15 bases between. Germline V gene lookup returns CDR1 KGHDR and CDR2 SFDVKD. The CDR3 sequence is CATSLRGSFSYNEQFF. Written as DNA, the CDR3 is TGTGCCACCAGCCTGAGGGGGAGCTTCTCCTACAATGAGCAGTTCTTC.

This clonotype was observed many times. V and J are TRBV20-1 and TRBJ2-4; D gene ambiguous. The germline V and J ends were trimmed by 0 bases and 0 bases, with 9 bases remaining between them. This CDR3 is built from 15 residues. The germline V gene has CDR1 DFQATT and CDR2 SNEGSKA (reference sequence). The CDR3 nucleotides are TGCAGTGCTAGAGATCTGACAATAGCCAAAAACATTCAGTACTTC. This gives the protein CSARDLTIAKNIQYF.

This clonotype was counted many times. The rearrangement links TRBV6-6 to TRBJ2-7; D possibly uses TRBD1 or TRBD2 (5 bases each). There are 14 residues in the CDR3. V dropped 3 bases and J dropped 6 bases, with 15 bases sitting between them. Germline CDR1 and CDR2: MNHNY and SVGAGI (reference sequence). The CDR3 loop reads CASSYGGRDGEQYF. Written as DNA, the CDR3 is TGTGCCAGCAGTTATGGGGGTAGGGACGGCGAGCAGTACTTC.

This clonotype came up many times. The chain has TRBV4-2 and TRBJ2-5; no clear D. Germline CDR1 reads LGHNA; CDR2 reads YNFKEQ. This CDR3 has 18 residues. V dropped 1 base and J dropped 4 bases, with 22 bases sitting between them. The CDR3 region is CASSQGVPGRYDRETQYF. CDR3 DNA sequence: TGTGCCAGCAGCCAAGGTGTACCCGGACGATACGACCGAGAGACCCAGTACTTC.

V gene TRBV29-1 combines with J gene TRBJ2-2; D is possibly TRBD1 (6 bases). The CDR3 is 14 amino acids. From germline, CDR1 is SQVTM and CDR2 ANQGSEA. V lost 6 bases to trimming and J lost 4 bases, with 15 bases between them. The CDR3: CSVCGQTSTGELFF. DNA of the CDR3: TGCAGCGTCTGCGGACAGACGAGCACCGGGGAGCTGTTTTTT.

This clonotype appeared many times. This chain uses TRBV11-2 with TRBJ2-3; the D is unclear. This CDR3 is built from 15 residues. The germline V gene encodes CDR1 SGHAT and CDR2 FQNNGV. V was clipped by 8 bases and J by 2 bases, with 17 bases between them. This CDR3 is CASSRRSGLTDTQYF. CDR3 sequence (DNA): TGTGCCAGCTCCCGAAGGTCCGGGCTCACAGATACGCAGTATTTT.

There are a few counts of this clonotype. The gene calls are TRBV27 and TRBJ2-7; D unclear. The V and J ends lost 4 bases and 0 bases respectively, with 10 bases between them. Germline CDR1 and CDR2: MNHEY and SMNVEV (reference sequence). The CDR3 has 14 amino acids. The CDR3 bases are TGTGCCAGCAGTTCACTACCCACCTCCTACGAGCAGTACTTC. Its protein product is CASSSLPTSYEQYF.

A word on this clonotype: The junction and the germline gene differ at one end; a read error may be behind it. The chain combines TRBV19 with TRBJ2-1, with D unresolved. Looked up from germline, CDR1 is LNHDA and CDR2 is SQIVND (reference sequence). The CDR3 is made up of 12 amino acids. Written as DNA, the CDR3 is TGTGCCAGTGGTATCGGAGCGCTTGAACAGTTCTTC. Its translation: CASGIGALEQFF.

This chain joins TRBV12-3 or TRBV12-4 and TRBJ1-4; D gene unclear. V lost 5 bases, J lost 12 bases, and 10 bases lay in between. The CDR3 spans 11 residues. The CDR3 DNA is TGTGCCAGCAGTCTCTCCAGCGAACTGTTTTTT. Its translation: CASSLSSELFF.

The chain couples TRBV5-1 to TRBJ1-5, with 7 bases lining up with TRBD1. CDR3 length equals 16 residues. Germline lookup yields CDR1 SGHRS and CDR2 YFSETQ. Trimming cost V 0 bases and J 5 bases; bases outside gene matches: 8. For the CDR3, the DNA is TGCGCCAGCAGCTTGGGGCAGGGGGGGGTTGATCAGCCCCAGCATTTT. It is translated as CASSLGQGGVDQPQHF.

This clonotype was detected ten times or more. This chain joins TRBV6-2 or TRBV6-3 and TRBJ2-1; D ambiguous. Germline loops: CDR1 MNHEY, CDR2 SVGEGT. With 7 bases removed from V and 5 bases from J, the gap between germline ends came to 18 bases. CDR3 length equals 15 residues. The CDR3 DNA reads TGTGCCAGCACATCCGGGCAGCCAGGCGACAATGAGCAGTTCTTC. Residues: CASTSGQPGDNEQFF.

As for this clonotype: Possible read error: a much larger clone is one base away. V is TRBV3-1 and J is TRBJ2-1, with 7 bases matching TRBD1. CDR3 size: 15 residues. Germline V gene lookup returns CDR1 LGHDT and CDR2 YNNKEL (reference sequence). The CDR3 DNA sequence: TGTGCCAGCAGTACCGGGACAGAACATTACAATGAGCAGTGCTTC. It codes for CASSTGTEHYNEQCF.

Many counts were recorded for this clonotype. The chain uses TRBV11-2 and TRBJ1-1; the D gene is possibly TRBD1 (5 bases). Germline V gene lookup returns CDR1 SGHAT and CDR2 FQNNGV. This CDR3 is 11 amino acids long. Trimming left V 5 bases short and J 7 bases short, with 8 bases between. CDR3 residues: CASSPRDEAFF. The CDR3 nucleotides read TGTGCCAGCAGCCCCAGGGATGAAGCTTTCTTT.

Concerning this clonotype itself: The junction shows a germline mismatch at one end, possibly a read error. V usage is TRBV12-3 or TRBV12-4 and J usage is TRBJ1-1, with D hard to call. The CDR3 is made up of 13 amino acids. The CDR3 DNA follows: TGTGCCAGCAGTTTAGGAGGGAACACTGAAGGTTTCTTT. Translation: CASSLGGNTEGFF.

This clonotype has just a few counts. A much larger clonotype is one base distant, so this may be a read error. This chain uses TRBV5-1 with TRBJ1-1; 12 nucleotides line up with TRBD1. The germline V gene encodes CDR1 SGHRS and CDR2 YFSETQ. The CDR3 loop spans 14 amino acids. The CDR3 protein is CASSVGTGGTEALF. CDR3 coding DNA: TGCGCCAGCAGCGTCGGGACAGGGGGCACTGAAGCTCTCTTT.

This clonotype was seen only a few times. V and J are TRBV7-3 and TRBJ2-5, with TRBD2 matching 9 bases. CDR3 length: 17 amino acids. Trimming removed 4 bases from V and 5 bases from J; junction bases left unmatched: 14. Germline assignment: CDR1 SGHTA and CDR2 FQGTGA. CDR3 sequence reads: CASSSPIPPGTSETQYF. The CDR3 DNA reads as TGTGCCAGCAGCTCCCCCATCCCCCCCGGGACTAGCGAGACCCAGTACTTC.

This clonotype was counted at least ten times. One end of the junction varies from germline; a read error may be responsible. This CDR3 is CASSLLIRDRNF. CDR3 in DNA: TGTGCCAGCAGTTTATTGATTCGGGACAGGAACTTC. The chain couples TRBV28 to TRBJ1-2; 8 nucleotides agree with TRBD1. This CDR3 has 12 amino acids. Germline loops: CDR1 MDHEN, CDR2 SYDVKM.

A few counts support this clonotype. The V call is TRBV19, the J call TRBJ2-1; perhaps TRBD1 as D (6 bases). Trimming shortened V by 9 bases and J by 0 bases, and 15 bases separated the two germline ends. Germline CDR1 and CDR2: LNHDA and SQIVND (reference sequence). The CDR3 is made up of 15 amino acids. CDR3: CASVQGSSSYNEQFF. CDR3 in DNA: TGTGCCAGCGTACAGGGATCCAGCTCCTACAATGAGCAGTTCTTC.

This clonotype was found many times. The CDR3 loop is CASSVTPAGSLIYNEQFF. CDR3 DNA: TGTGCCAGCAGCGTCACACCGGCTGGGAGTCTAATTTACAATGAGCAGTTCTTC. V gene TRBV9 combines with J gene TRBJ2-1; possibly TRBD2 for D (5 bases). Germline V CDR1 and CDR2: SGDLS, YYNGEE. Trimming cost V 2 bases and J 4 bases, with 22 bases left between them. The CDR3 has 18 amino acids.